One TCR beta chain is described in this entry. There is no known antigen for this receptor. Base qualities are not provided; no much larger clone lies one nucleotide away. The immunoSEQ Assay, a bias-controlled multiplex PCR, was used to amplify TCRbeta CDR3 regions from genomic DNA. Per the original workflow: The number of nucleated cells in each sample was estimated by amplification of reference gene primers within the assay. To quantify the absolute abundance of each unique TCRbeta CDR3 rearrangement, sequence reads were collapsed and filtered. For each sample, productive Simpson clonality was calculated as the square root of Simpson's diversity index across productive rearrangements. The table was pulled from immuneACCESS by TCRdb, which kept in-frame rearrangements only. Such tables lose some clones; where checked, under half of the loss comes from unresolved V genes, and the rest has no known cause. Clone size and V and J calls were adopted from that table, with D and trimming inferred from the DNA. The sample table lists about 220,000 clones, about nine tenths of them with a count of one. The top ten clones comprise about 2.2% of the sample.

V is reduced by 8 bases and J by 2 bases, leaving a spacing of 18 bases between them. The germline V gene gives CDR1 as MNHEY and CDR2 as SVGAGI. The cysteine opens and the phenylalanine closes a CDR3 of 15 amino acids. The entry retains the CDR3 DNA only, 45 bases that are in frame from base 1. Samples from volunteer blood donors who had recovered from COVID-19 were contributed by a second Seattle source. Collaborating institutions collected whole blood in K2EDTA tubes following their own protocols. For TCRbeta analysis, collaborator samples were shipped as frozen whole blood, as isolated PBMCs, or as DNA extracted from either sample type. The record originates from a study of blood T cell repertoires in COVID-19 (TCRdb year 2020). With respect to the entire study: The collaborator samples originated in the United States, Italy and Spain and spanned the acute and convalescent phases of COVID-19. Nearly every sample came with metadata listing a de-identified subject ID, COVID-19 status, age in years and sex. The repertoires were made available in a free public database intended to serve as a resource for research on the immune response to SARS-CoV-2. The prospective study material was composed of cDNA or gDNA derived from T cells, B-cell-depleted T cells, or PBMCs. The dataset comprised deeply sampled blood TCRbeta repertoires from subjects exposed to, actively infected with, or recovered from COVID-19. The samples were drawn from two sources: the first 160 participants of the ongoing ImmuneRACE study, and approximately 1,300 subjects contributed by 6 global collaborators. Where available, HLA class I and class II types were obtained from metadata supplied by the sample provider rather than from assay-based typing.

Overall results and qualifications from the work: Clinical and demographic metadata were provided uncurated, with the amount varying by source and participant.

What was sequenced was peripheral blood. In this chain, TRBV6-5 is recombined with TRBJ1-1, with no confident D gene call. This TCR was sampled from a man aged 30 to 45 who had recovered from COVID-19. CDR3 sequence: CASLDRFRGNTEAFF. The sequenced DNA: TGTGCCAGCCTCGACCGTTTCCGGGGAAACACTGAAGCTTTCTTT.